The clone carrying this TCR beta chain was counted a single time. Antigen specificity is unknown. A modified ARM-PCR protocol with three rounds of nested PCR amplified TCRbeta. Using its own MiXCR run on the multiplex PCR reads, TCRdb lists one record per CDR3 protein. The table shows 100,000 to 150,000 distinct CDR3 sequences, with 66% occurring only once. The sample comes from a study of tumor and adjacent non-tumor tissue in lung cancer. Study context: The cohort had about a dozen adenocarcinoma, 2 squamous cell and 1 small cell patients. Samples averaged roughly 4.4 million productive TCRbeta reads each.

CDR3 size: 12 residues. V lost 5 bases and J lost 4, with 11 bases in between. Germline V gene sequence: CDR1 DFQATT, CDR2 SNEGSKA (reference sequence). Whole-study results and caveats: Significantly higher TCR diversity was found in tumor than normal lung. Tumor repertoires had a smaller top 100 clone share than normal lung.

RNA was extracted from bulk tissue without any cell sorting. The sequencing sample was made of lung tumor tissue. This chain links TRBV20-1 with TRBJ2-5, with D maybe TRBD1 (6 bases). This receptor was identified in a man in his thirties or forties with non-small cell lung cancer. The CDR3 DNA is TGCAGTGCTTGGGACAAGCTAGAGACCCAGTACTTC. Translation gives CSAWDKLETQYF.